This T cell receptor beta chain was sequenced during a study of CD8+CD57+ T cells in acquired aplastic anemia. Study context: Sorted CD4+ and CD8+ cells yielded DNA averaging approximately 3 ug. Healthy donors had, on average, about 9.9 million reads for their CD4+ cells. Study-wide results and limits: Patient and control CD8+ Simpson's diversity was not significantly different. Patients and controls shared about 30 CD8+ CDR3 sequences, which appeared highly expressed in patients and within their immunodominant clones.

A word on this clonotype: The antigen remains unidentified.

The template for TCR beta VDJ and CDR3 sequence profiling was genomic DNA. TCRdb analysed the reads with MiXCR anew, one entry per CDR3 protein. In the table there are some 240,000 distinct CDR3 sequences, 34% of which are singletons. Trimming removed 2 bases at V and 6 bases at J, with 13 bases between. The length of the CDR3 is 14 residues. Germline lookup yields CDR1 SGHDN and CDR2 FVKESK. V is TRBV14 and J is TRBJ1-2; a possible D gene is TRBD1 (5 bases). The TCR originated in a human donor in good health, serving as a control. The material sequenced was sorted CD4+, CD8+, or CD8+CD57+ T cells (not recorded which) from PBMCs. In DNA form, the CDR3 reads TGTGCCAGCAGCCAAACCTCGGCGGGGGATGGCTACACCTTC. Its protein is CASSQTSAGDGYTF.